These T cell receptor beta chains were read from a single sample in a study of blood T cells in healthy people across ages. TCRdb fed the 5' RACE reads into MiXCR, producing one record per CDR3 protein. The sample shows hundreds of thousands of distinct CDR3 sequences, roughly 41% of them seen only once. Sequencing input: blood. Receptor source: a woman between 55 and 75 years old in good health. Both conserved end residues are part of each CDR3. A D gene is named only where the DNA matches it firmly. Not every row has a clone size; where given, it reads once, few, many or a size class.

V gene: TRBV28; J gene: TRBJ2-3; clone size: NA; D gene: NA; CDR3 protein: CVSSLPGAGGTDTQYF; CDR3 DNA: TGTGTCAGCAGTTTACCCGGGGCAGGGGGCACAGATACGCAGTATTTT
V gene: TRBV28; J gene: TRBJ2-1; clone size: NA; D gene: NA; CDR3 protein: CATRSYQLGPNEQFF; CDR3 DNA: TGCGCCACCCGTAGCTACCAGTTAGGTCCGAATGAGCAGTTCTTC
V gene: TRBV20-1; J gene: TRBJ1-5; clone size: few; D gene: NA; CDR3 protein: CSAPGANNQPQHF; CDR3 DNA: TGCAGTGCTCCCGGAGCCAACAATCAGCCCCAGCATTTT
V gene: TRBV7-2; J gene: TRBJ2-5; clone size: many; D gene: TRBD2; CDR3 protein: CASSPGTSGATPETQYF; CDR3 DNA: TGTGCCAGCAGCCCCGGGACTAGCGGAGCAACCCCGGAGACCCAGTACTTC
V gene: TRBV5-6; J gene: TRBJ1-5; clone size: NA; D gene: NA; CDR3 protein: CASNRGGRGQPQHF; CDR3 DNA: TGTGCCAGCAACCGTGGGGGGCGAGGTCAGCCCCAGCATTTT
V gene: TRBV24-1; J gene: TRBJ2-2; clone size: NA; D gene: TRBD2; CDR3 protein: CATSDPTSGRARWLHGELFF; CDR3 DNA: TGTGCCACCAGTGACCCAACTAGCGGGAGGGCCCGATGGTTGCACGGGGAGCTGTTTTTT
V gene: TRBV6-5; J gene: TRBJ2-3; clone size: NA; D gene: NA; CDR3 protein: CASSYSTSLVADTQYF; CDR3 DNA: TGTGCCAGCAGTTACTCGACATCCCTGGTCGCAGATACGCAGTATTTT
V gene: TRBV27; J gene: TRBJ1-5; clone size: NA; D gene: TRBD1; CDR3 protein: CASSLGQEGPQHF; CDR3 DNA: TGTGCCAGCTCATTGGGACAGGAGGGGCCCCAGCATTTT
V gene: TRBV15; J gene: TRBJ1-2; clone size: NA; D gene: NA; CDR3 protein: CATSRASGGKTSNYGYTF; CDR3 DNA: TGTGCCACCAGCAGAGCTTCGGGGGGGAAGACCTCTAACTATGGCTACACCTTC
V gene: TRBV4-3; J gene: TRBJ1-2; clone size: NA; D gene: NA; CDR3 protein: CASSPRGEGHYGYTF; CDR3 DNA: TGCGCCAGCAGCCCTCGAGGTGAGGGGCACTATGGCTACACCTTC
V gene: TRBV4-2; J gene: TRBJ1-2; clone size: NA; D gene: TRBD1; CDR3 protein: CASSLTGGPDYGYTF; CDR3 DNA: TGTGCCAGCAGCCTTACAGGGGGCCCGGACTATGGCTACACCTTC
V gene: TRBV13; J gene: TRBJ1-2; clone size: many; D gene: TRBD1; CDR3 protein: CASSRLTGDYGYTF; CDR3 DNA: TGTGCCAGCAGCCGCCTGACAGGGGACTATGGCTACACCTTC
V gene: TRBV5-1; J gene: TRBJ2-1; clone size: few; D gene: TRBD2; CDR3 protein: CASSPGGAGEQFF; CDR3 DNA: TGCGCCAGCTCTCCGGGAGGTGCGGGAGAGCAGTTCTTC
V gene: TRBV21-1; J gene: TRBJ2-5; clone size: NA; D gene: NA; CDR3 protein: CASSKYQQETQYF; CDR3 DNA: TGTGCCAGCAGCAAATACCAGCAAGAGACCCAGTACTTC
V gene: TRBV20-1; J gene: TRBJ2-1; clone size: few; D gene: TRBD2; CDR3 protein: CSAGGLAGDNEQFF; CDR3 DNA: TGCAGTGCTGGGGGACTAGCGGGGGACAATGAGCAGTTCTTC
V gene: TRBV12-3/TRBV12-4; J gene: TRBJ2-5; clone size: few; D gene: NA; CDR3 protein: CASSRGEETQYF; CDR3 DNA: TGTGCCAGCAGCCGAGGGGAAGAGACCCAGTACTTC
V gene: TRBV6-5; J gene: TRBJ1-5; clone size: NA; D gene: NA; CDR3 protein: CASSYGSSGNQPQHF; CDR3 DNA: TGTGCCAGCAGTTACGGGTCGTCGGGCAATCAGCCCCAGCATTTT
V gene: TRBV20-1; J gene: TRBJ1-4; clone size: few; D gene: NA; CDR3 protein: CSAKRGVEEKLFF; CDR3 DNA: TGCAGTGCTAAAAGGGGAGTTGAGGAAAAACTGTTTTTT
V gene: TRBV5-1; J gene: TRBJ1-3; clone size: NA; D gene: NA; CDR3 protein: CASSLVGGASGNTIYF; CDR3 DNA: TGCGCCAGCAGCTTGGTGGGGGGAGCCTCTGGAAACACCATATATTTT
V gene: TRBV29-1; J gene: TRBJ2-3; clone size: once; D gene: NA; CDR3 protein: CSLRKGVEDTQYF; CDR3 DNA: TGCAGCTTAAGGAAGGGAGTGGAAGATACGCAGTATTTT
V gene: TRBV3-1; J gene: TRBJ2-7; clone size: NA; D gene: TRBD2; CDR3 protein: CASSQMGLAGAEQYF; CDR3 DNA: TGTGCCAGCAGCCAAATGGGACTAGCGGGAGCCGAGCAGTACTTC
V gene: TRBV3-1; J gene: TRBJ2-1; clone size: few; D gene: NA; CDR3 protein: CASSQELENNEQFF; CDR3 DNA: TGTGCCAGCAGCCAAGAACTGGAAAACAATGAGCAGTTCTTC
V gene: TRBV7-9; J gene: TRBJ2-1; clone size: NA; D gene: TRBD1; CDR3 protein: CASSLLGDRDAPEQFF; CDR3 DNA: TGTGCCAGCAGCTTATTGGGGGACAGGGATGCCCCTGAGCAGTTCTTC
V gene: TRBV5-1; J gene: TRBJ2-5; clone size: few; D gene: NA; CDR3 protein: CASSLNLGGETQYF; CDR3 DNA: TGCGCCAGCAGCTTAAACCTGGGGGGAGAGACCCAGTACTTC
V gene: TRBV29-1; J gene: TRBJ2-5; clone size: NA; D gene: TRBD2; CDR3 protein: CSVETSGRLIETQYF; CDR3 DNA: TGCAGCGTTGAGACTAGCGGGAGGCTTATTGAGACCCAGTACTTC
V gene: TRBV7-6; J gene: TRBJ2-3; clone size: few; D gene: TRBD1; CDR3 protein: CASSLQQGEVADTQYF; CDR3 DNA: TGTGCCAGCAGCCTACAACAGGGGGAGGTGGCAGATACGCAGTATTTT
V gene: TRBV5-1; J gene: TRBJ2-1; clone size: few; D gene: TRBD1; CDR3 protein: CASSRGQGGSNEQFF; CDR3 DNA: TGCGCCAGCAGCCGGGGACAGGGGGGGAGCAATGAGCAGTTCTTC
V gene: TRBV6-5; J gene: TRBJ2-7; clone size: NA; D gene: NA; CDR3 protein: CASSYSGYSYEQYF; CDR3 DNA: TGTGCCAGCAGTTACTCGGGGTACTCCTACGAGCAGTACTTC
V gene: TRBV6-5; J gene: TRBJ2-1; clone size: NA; D gene: NA; CDR3 protein: CASSYSGREWMGNEQFF; CDR3 DNA: TGTGCCAGCAGTTACTCGGGCCGGGAGTGGATGGGGAATGAGCAGTTCTTC
V gene: TRBV6-2/TRBV6-3; J gene: TRBJ2-7; clone size: NA; D gene: NA; CDR3 protein: CASSSLGVYEQYF; CDR3 DNA: TGTGCCAGCAGTTCACTGGGAGTCTACGAGCAGTACTTC
V gene: TRBV5-8; J gene: TRBJ2-7; clone size: NA; D gene: TRBD1; CDR3 protein: CASSSDRVYEQYF; CDR3 DNA: TGTGCCAGCAGTTCGGACAGGGTCTACGAGCAGTACTTC
V gene: TRBV21-1; J gene: TRBJ2-1; clone size: NA; D gene: NA; CDR3 protein: CASSKDEGTSGYAYNEQFF; CDR3 DNA: TGTGCCAGCAGCAAAGATGAGGGGACTAGCGGGTATGCCTACAATGAGCAGTTCTTC
V gene: TRBV20-1; J gene: TRBJ2-5; clone size: few; D gene: TRBD1; CDR3 protein: CSAAGQGSSQETQYF; CDR3 DNA: TGCAGTGCTGCTGGACAGGGTAGTTCCCAAGAGACCCAGTACTTC